Sequencing of this T cell receptor beta chain was carried out in a study of T cell repertoires in cytomegalovirus infection. Overall study: Matching HLA type and CMV infection were both indicated by public TCR beta signatures.

From the reads, TCRdb called clonotypes with MiXCR, one entry per CDR3 protein. The data show about a million distinct CDR3 sequences, roughly a third seen once. Only a few counts were recorded for this clonotype. Antigen specificity is unknown. The CDR3 spans 14 residues. Germline V gene lookup returns CDR1 LNHNV and CDR2 YYDKDF (reference sequence). Trimming removed 4 bases from V and 5 bases from J, with 11 bases in between. This specimen was cultured CD8+ T cells from PBMCs, taken from culture after CMV antigen stimulation. The TCR originated in a human donor in good health (CMV status not recorded). Some clones in this sample may be carry-over from other donors' samples. The V and J genes are TRBV15 and TRBJ2-2; D might be TRBD1 (7 bases). The CDR3 DNA reads as TGTGCCACCAGCACCAGGGGGAGGACCGGGGAGCTGTTTTTT. It specifies CATSTRGRTGELFF. The entire variable domain, with the rest obtained from reference TRBV15 and TRBJ2-2, is as follows: DAMVIQNPRYQVTQFGKPVTLSCSQTLNHNVMYWYQQKSSQAPKLLFHYYDKDFNNEADTPDNFQSRRPNTSFCFLDIRSPGLGDTAMYLCATSTRGRTGELFFGEGSRLTVL.